This T cell receptor (beta chain) was captured by sequencing in a study of PD-L1 blockade in urothelial cancer. The wider study: Individuals in the cohort had been given 0 to 3 earlier chemotherapy regimens. Overall study results and limits: Blood clones associated with the tumor expanded more at 3 weeks in durable-benefit patients.

Details on this clone: Antigen unknown.

Each patient supplied 1 to 8 pretreatment and on-treatment samples. Libraries were prepared by immunoSEQ multiplex PCR; TCRdb keeps only in-frame clonotypes and omits some of them. The sample has 57,000 or so clones; almost 85% are singletons. CDR1 is PRHDT and CDR2 is FYEKMQ in the germline V gene (reference sequence). The CDR3 has 15 amino acids. The V segment lost 3 bases and the J segment 0 bases; nucleotides outside the gene matches: 2. The sequence was collected from a man aged 65 to 79 with urothelial cancer. The sample here was PBMCs, taken around atezolizumab (anti-PD-L1) treatment. The genes are TRBV13 and TRBJ2-3, with TRBD1 identical over 8 bases. The CDR3 DNA reads as TGTGCCAGCAGCTTCGACAGGGGCAGCACAGATACGCAGTATTTT. Translated: CASSFDRGSTDTQYF.